This TCR beta chain was recorded in a study of CD8+CD57+ T cells in acquired aplastic anemia. Turning to the study itself: Recorded DNA amounts for sorted CD4+ and CD8+ cells had an average of 3.2 ug.

Individuals selected for sequencing had exhibited CD8+CD57+ cell expansion on flow cytometry. Patients were treatment-naive when blood was sampled. V lost 2 bases and J lost 6, with 8 bases in between. The CDR3 is made up of 12 amino acids. The germline V gene encodes CDR1 SGHKS and CDR2 YYEKEE (reference sequence). Profiling of TCR beta VDJ combinations and CDR3 sequences used genomic DNA as template. TCRdb itself ran the reads through MiXCR, one entry per CDR3 protein. The sample has 150,000 to 200,000 distinct CDR3 sequences, about 48% seen once. This clonotype was seen ten or more times. This chain joins TRBV5-5 and TRBJ1-1; D not certain. The sequencing sample was made of sorted CD4+, CD8+, or CD8+CD57+ T cells (not recorded which) from PBMCs. This receptor was obtained from a human donor with aplastic anemia. CDR3 bases: TGTGCCAGCAGCTTCAGCGTAGCTGAAGCTTTCTTT. As protein: CASSFSVAEAFF. Full variable domain (remainder filled in from reference TRBV5-5 and TRBJ1-1): DAGVTQSPTHLIKTRGQQVTLRCSPISGHKSVSWYQQVLGQGPQFIFQYYEKEERGRGNFPDRFSARQFPNYSSELNVNALLLGDSALYLCASSFSVAEAFFGQGTRLTVV.